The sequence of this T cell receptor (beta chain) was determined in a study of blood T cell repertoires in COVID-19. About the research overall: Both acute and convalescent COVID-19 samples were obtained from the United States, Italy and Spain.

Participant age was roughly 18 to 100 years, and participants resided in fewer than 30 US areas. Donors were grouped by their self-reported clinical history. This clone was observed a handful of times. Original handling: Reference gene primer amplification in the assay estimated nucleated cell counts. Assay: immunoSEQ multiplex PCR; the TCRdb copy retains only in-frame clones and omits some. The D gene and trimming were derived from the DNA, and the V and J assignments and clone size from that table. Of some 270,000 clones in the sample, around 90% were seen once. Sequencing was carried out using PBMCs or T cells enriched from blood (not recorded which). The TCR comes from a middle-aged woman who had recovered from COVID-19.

The CDR3 protein is CASSKLAGDTEAFF. In DNA form, the CDR3 reads TGTGCCAGCAGCAAACTAGCCGGGGACACTGAAGCTTTCTTT. The chain has TRBV7-6 and TRBJ1-1; D ambiguous. This CDR3 comprises 14 residues. V dropped 5 bases and J dropped 3 bases, with 13 bases sitting between them. Per the germline V gene, CDR1 is SGHVS and CDR2 is FNYEAQ.